This entry features one T cell receptor beta chain sequence. The source of the sample is a study of control samples from healthy donors and cancer patients. Looked up from germline, CDR1 is SNHLY and CDR2 is FYNNEI. V was trimmed by 7 bases and J by 3 bases, leaving 11 bases between them. The length of the CDR3 is 13 residues. TCRdb's copy holds only in-frame clones and misses some; the assay was immunoSEQ multiplex PCR. The sample records some 190,000 clones, 91% being singletons. The genes are TRBV2 and TRBJ2-3; weak D call: TRBD1 (5 bases). The sequencing input was blood. The clonotype was recovered from a man aged 25 to 40 in good health. The CDR3 region is CASNRGRTDTQYF. The CDR3 region has the DNA TGTGCCAGCAATAGGGGTCGGACAGATACGCAGTATTTT.